The present entry profiles one T cell receptor beta chain with its context. Antigen specificity is unknown. Unsorted bulk tissue (roughly 20-34 mg) underwent RNA and DNA co-extraction. The patients carried chronic HBV infection and had received no treatment. Over 80% of the cells in every tumor sample were viable tumor cells. Starting material of 450 to 550 ng total RNA yielded TCR beta cDNA via a constant-region primer. Libraries covering TCR beta were generated through three nested multiplex PCR rounds (using a slightly modified ARM-PCR). Forward primers for TRBV1-TRBV30 and a C-beta reverse primer served the first two PCR rounds, at about 9 cycles each. TCRdb analysed the multiplex PCR reads with MiXCR anew, one entry per CDR3 protein. The sample includes approximately 110,000 distinct CDR3 sequences, 50% to 80% seen only once; the top ten take approximately 8%. This specimen belongs to a study of tumor-infiltrating lymphocytes in primary liver carcinoma. The overall study: There were tumors of stage T1-T3 N0M0, each 4.2 to 10 cm across.

CDR3 length: 14 residues. Germline CDR1 SQVTM, CDR2 ANQGSEA. Between the trimmed V and J ends, which lost 8 bases and 9 bases, there was a span of 23 bases. Study-wide points: Present in all five tumor regions were only about 8-25% of the top clones.

The gene calls are TRBV29-1 and TRBJ2-1; TRBD2 is a possible D gene (6 bases). The sequenced material came from liver tumor tissue from sampling region 3. The subset denotes: tumor region T3, left-lateral pole. The clonotype comes from an older woman with primary liver carcinoma and hepatitis B virus infection. The CDR3 region has the DNA TGCAGCATTGCCACTGGCCCCCCCGGGGGTGAGCAGTTCTTC. It codes for CSIATGPPGGEQFF.